This passage covers 16 T cell receptor beta chains from one sample sequenced in a study of blood T cell repertoires in COVID-19. Assay used: immunoSEQ multiplex PCR; TCRdb lists only in-frame clones, some missing. Found here are a few hundred thousand clones, about 86% of them singletons; the top ten hold approximately 2.2%. The specimen sequenced was peripheral blood. These receptor sequences come from a woman under 40 who had recovered from COVID-19.

J is TRBJ2-5 and V is TRBV4-3; D unclear. V shed 0 bases and J shed 2 bases, with 10 bases lying between them. The CDR3 loop spans 15 amino acids. Germline CDR1 is LGHNA and CDR2 is YSLEER. The CDR3 DNA is TGCGCCAGCAGCCAAGAAGGCAGGCCACAAGAGACCCAGTACTTC. It translates to CASSQEGRPQETQYF.

The rearrangement joins TRBV12-3 or TRBV12-4 to TRBJ1-1; possible D gene TRBD1, 6 bases. The V end lost 5 bases, the J end lost 3 bases, and 7 bases lay between the germline ends. The CDR3 runs 12 residues. CDR3 DNA sequence: TGTGCCAGCAGTCCAGGGGACACTGAAGCTTTCTTT. Translation: CASSPGDTEAFF.

This clone was seen ten or more times. The chain employs TRBV27 and TRBJ1-5; D gene unclear. Germline values: CDR1 MNHEY, CDR2 SMNVEV (reference sequence). The CDR3 is 14 amino acids. With 6 bases removed from V and 2 bases from J, the gap between germline ends came to 11 bases. Written as DNA, the CDR3 is TGTGCCAGCAGCCGAGGGTGGGGCAATCAGCCCCAGCATTTT. Residues: CASSRGWGNQPQHF.

This chain joins TRBV15 and TRBJ1-2; maybe TRBD1 (6 bases). Germline loops: CDR1 LNHNV, CDR2 YYDKDF (reference sequence). Trimming removed 0 bases at V and 8 bases at J, with 16 bases between. CDR3 length equals 15 residues. CDR3 in amino acids: CATSRDRGGFGGYTF. The CDR3 DNA follows: TGTGCCACCAGCAGAGATCGGGGGGGCTTCGGCGGCTACACCTTC.

The V and J genes are TRBV14 and TRBJ1-1, with a weak D call TRBD1 (6 bases). The V and J ends lost 4 bases and 2 bases respectively, with 14 bases between them. Germline V gene lookup returns CDR1 SGHDN and CDR2 FVKESK. The CDR3 runs to 15 residues. The CDR3 here is CASSPFGQFNTEAFF. For the CDR3, the DNA is TGTGCCAGCAGCCCCTTCGGACAGTTCAACACTGAAGCTTTCTTT.

This sequence joins TRBV6-2 or TRBV6-3 and TRBJ2-3; 7 bases agree with TRBD2. CDR3 length equals 15 residues. Germline lookup yields CDR1 MNHEY and CDR2 SVGEGT. J was trimmed by 2 bases and V by 5 bases; bases with no gene match: 7. The CDR3 reads CASSPQAGYTDTQYF. The CDR3 DNA follows: TGTGCCAGCAGTCCCCAAGCGGGATACACAGATACGCAGTATTTT.

DNA for the CDR3: TGTGCCAGCAGCTCCAGGGCAGGGCGAGGTACCGAGACCCAGTACTTC. It is translated as CASSSRAGRGTETQYF. The chain combines TRBV5-4 with TRBJ2-5; D might be TRBD1 (5 bases). The CDR3 sequence is 16 residues long. The V gene lost 3 bases and the J gene lost 5 bases, with 20 bases spanning the gap. Germline lookup yields CDR1 SGHNT and CDR2 YYREEE (reference sequence).

V gene TRBV2 combines with J gene TRBJ1-2; D is ambiguous. The germline CDR1 and CDR2 sequences are SNHLY and FYNNEI. The CDR3 loop spans 12 amino acids. Trimming removed 6 bases at V and 3 bases at J, with 8 bases between. This CDR3 reads CASRESYYGYTF. In DNA, the CDR3 is TGTGCCAGCAGGGAGAGTTACTATGGCTACACCTTC.

The genes are TRBV28 and TRBJ1-5; possibly TRBD1 for D (6 bases). The CDR3 has 16 amino acids. V was clipped by 4 bases and J by 4 bases, with 17 bases between them. CDR1 and CDR2 from the germline V gene are MDHEN and SYDVKM. The CDR3 reads CASSSLRDTLNQPQHF. Written as DNA, the CDR3 is TGTGCCAGCAGTTCTCTCAGGGACACCCTTAATCAGCCCCAGCATTTT.

The J gene is TRBJ2-7, the V gene TRBV2; 12 bases are a match to TRBD1. This CDR3 is 13 amino acids long. CDR1 is SNHLY and CDR2 is FYNNEI in the germline V gene. V lost 6 bases to trimming and J lost 5 bases; unmatched junction nucleotides: 2. The chain's CDR3 is CASRGQGAHEQYF. In nucleotides, the CDR3 is TGTGCCAGCAGGGGACAGGGGGCCCACGAGCAGTACTTC.

The rearrangement links TRBV7-9 to TRBJ1-2, with D uncertain. Trimming pared 5 bases from V and 7 bases from J, leaving 20 bases between. The germline gives CDR1 SEHNR, CDR2 FQNEAQ (reference sequence). The CDR3 has 15 amino acids. The CDR3 reads CASSQVPGELGGYTF. CDR3 sequence (DNA): TGTGCCAGCAGCCAAGTCCCCGGGGAACTTGGTGGCTACACCTTC.

Worth noting for this clone: The junction shows a germline mismatch at one end, possibly a read error. The genes are TRBV2 and TRBJ2-5, with D perhaps matching TRBD2 (6 bases). Looked up from germline, CDR1 is SNHLY and CDR2 is FYNNEI. The CDR3 consists of 11 residues. This CDR3 reads CASRRTGTGDF. The CDR3 DNA reads as TGTGCCAGCAGACGAACCGGGACTGGGGACTTC.

This clone was picked up a small number of times. This chain links TRBV5-1 with TRBJ1-1; 7 bases agree with TRBD1. The J segment lost 3 bases and the V segment lost 5 bases, leaving 10 bases of the junction unmatched. CDR3 size: 15 residues. Germline assignment: CDR1 SGHRS and CDR2 YFSETQ. CDR3 DNA: TGCGCCAGCAGATGGGGAGGACAGGAGGACACTGAAGCTTTCTTT. Protein: CASRWGGQEDTEAFF.

The chain has TRBV28 and TRBJ1-5; D gene unclear. The CDR3 totals 12 residues. Germline V gene data show CDR1 as MDHEN and CDR2 as SYDVKM. V gave up 4 bases and J gave up 6 bases, with 7 bases separating them. CDR3 sequence reads: CASSSPGQPQHF. As DNA, the CDR3 is TGTGCCAGCAGTTCTCCGGGTCAGCCCCAGCATTTT.

The chain carries TRBV7-2 and TRBJ2-5, with 7 positions matching TRBD2. This CDR3 contains 16 residues. Per the germline V gene, CDR1 is SGHTA and CDR2 is FQGNSA. V gave up 1 base and J gave up 1 base; unmatched junction bases: 6. The CDR3 DNA sequence: TGTGCCAGCAGCTTAGTGGACCGCGGGAGCCAAGAGACCCAGTACTTC. Translated: CASSLVDRGSQETQYF.

The rearrangement joins TRBV19 to TRBJ2-2; D is possibly TRBD2 (6 bases). V gave up 1 base and J gave up 5 bases, with 11 bases separating them. This CDR3 is built from 15 residues. Germline CDR1 is LNHDA and CDR2 is SQIVND (reference sequence). CDR3 DNA: TGTGCCAGTAGTATAGCGGGAGAACGGACCGGGGAGCTGTTTTTT. This sequence encodes CASSIAGERTGELFF.